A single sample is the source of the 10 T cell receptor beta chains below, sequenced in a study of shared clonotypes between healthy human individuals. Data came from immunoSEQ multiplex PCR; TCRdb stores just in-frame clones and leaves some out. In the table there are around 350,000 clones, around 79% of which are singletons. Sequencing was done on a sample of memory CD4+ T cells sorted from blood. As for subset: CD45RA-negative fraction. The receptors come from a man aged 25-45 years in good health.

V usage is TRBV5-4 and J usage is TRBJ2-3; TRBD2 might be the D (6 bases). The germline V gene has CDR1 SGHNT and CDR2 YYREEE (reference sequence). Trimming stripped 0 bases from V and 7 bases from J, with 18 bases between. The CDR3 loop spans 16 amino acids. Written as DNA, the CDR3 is TGTGCCAGCAGCTTGGGCTCCGGGAGTAGGACAAATACGCAGTATTTT. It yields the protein CASSLGSGSRTNTQYF.

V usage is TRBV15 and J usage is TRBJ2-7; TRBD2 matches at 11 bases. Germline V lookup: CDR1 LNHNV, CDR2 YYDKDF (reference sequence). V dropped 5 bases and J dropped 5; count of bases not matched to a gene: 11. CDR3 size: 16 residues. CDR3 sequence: CATSSYSGRAVHEQYF. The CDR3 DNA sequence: TGTGCCACCAGCTCCTATAGCGGGAGGGCCGTCCACGAGCAGTACTTC.

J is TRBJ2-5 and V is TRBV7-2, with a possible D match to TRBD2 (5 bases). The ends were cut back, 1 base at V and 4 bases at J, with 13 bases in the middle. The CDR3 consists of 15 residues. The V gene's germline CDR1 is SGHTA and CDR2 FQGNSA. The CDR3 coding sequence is TGTGCCAGCAGCTTAGGAGTAGGGAGTGGAGAGACCCAGTACTTC. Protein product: CASSLGVGSGETQYF.

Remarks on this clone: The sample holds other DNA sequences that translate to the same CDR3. CDR3 sequence: CASSLALAGVTGELFF. The CDR3 coding sequence is TGTGCCAGCAGCTTAGCCCTAGCGGGAGTCACCGGGGAGCTGTTTTTT. This chain links TRBV7-9 with TRBJ2-2, with 10 positions matching TRBD2. The CDR3 has 16 residues. Germline-derived CDR1 and CDR2 are SEHNR and FQNEAQ (reference sequence). With V trimmed by 0 bases and J by 4 bases, 2 bases remained unmatched. The full variable domain, in which reference TRBV7-9 and TRBJ2-2 provide the parts outside the CDR3, is DTGVSQNPRHKITKRGQNVTFRCDPISEHNRLYWYRQTLGQGPEFLTYFQNEAQLEKSRLLSDRFSAERPKGSFSTLEIQRTEQGDSAMYLCASSLALAGVTGELFFGEGSRLTVL.

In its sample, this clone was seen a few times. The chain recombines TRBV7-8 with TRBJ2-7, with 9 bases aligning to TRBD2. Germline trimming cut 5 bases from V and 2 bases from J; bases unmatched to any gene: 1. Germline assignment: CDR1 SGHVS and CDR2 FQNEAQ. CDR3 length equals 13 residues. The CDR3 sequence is CASSRLAAYEQYF. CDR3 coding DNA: TGTGCCAGCAGCCGACTAGCGGCCTACGAGCAGTACTTC.

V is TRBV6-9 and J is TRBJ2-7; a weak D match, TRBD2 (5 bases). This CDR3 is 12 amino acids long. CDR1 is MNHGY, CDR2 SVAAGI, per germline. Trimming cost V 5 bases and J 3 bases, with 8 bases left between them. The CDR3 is CASSPEVYEQYF. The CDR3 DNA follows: TGTGCCAGCAGTCCGGAGGTCTACGAGCAGTACTTC.

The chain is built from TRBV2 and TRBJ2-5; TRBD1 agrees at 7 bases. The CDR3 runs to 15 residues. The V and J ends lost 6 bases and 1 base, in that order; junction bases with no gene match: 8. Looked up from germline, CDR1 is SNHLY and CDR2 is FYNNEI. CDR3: CASRLTRQGQETQYF. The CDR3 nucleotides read TGTGCCAGCAGACTCACCCGACAGGGCCAAGAGACCCAGTACTTC.

CDR3 in DNA: TGTGCCAGCAGCTTAGCGGGACATAACTATGGCTACACCTTC. Protein: CASSLAGHNYGYTF. This sequence joins TRBV7-9 and TRBJ1-2, with D perhaps matching TRBD1 (6 bases). V was pared by 0 bases and J by 1 base, with 6 bases between. The CDR3 covers 14 residues. Germline lookup yields CDR1 SEHNR and CDR2 FQNEAQ (reference sequence).

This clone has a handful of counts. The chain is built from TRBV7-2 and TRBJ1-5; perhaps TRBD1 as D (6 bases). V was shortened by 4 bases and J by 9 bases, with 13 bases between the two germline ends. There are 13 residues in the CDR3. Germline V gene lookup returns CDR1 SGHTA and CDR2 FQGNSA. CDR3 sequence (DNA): TGTGCCAGCAGCTCCACAGGGTCTGGGCCCCAGCATTTT. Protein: CASSSTGSGPQHF. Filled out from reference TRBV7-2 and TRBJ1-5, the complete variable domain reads GAGVSQSPSNKVTEKGKDVELRCDPISGHTALYWYRQSLGQGLEFLIYFQGNSAPDKSGLPSDRFSAERTGGSVSTLTIQRTQQEDSAVYLCASSSTGSGPQHFGDGTRLSIL.

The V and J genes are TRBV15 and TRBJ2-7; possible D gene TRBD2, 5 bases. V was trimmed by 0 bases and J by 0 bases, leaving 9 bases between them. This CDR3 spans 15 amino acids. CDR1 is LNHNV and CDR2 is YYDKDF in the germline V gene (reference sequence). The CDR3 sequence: CATSRELGSSYEQYF. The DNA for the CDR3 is TGTGCCACCAGCAGAGAGCTTGGGAGCTCCTACGAGCAGTACTTC.